Presented here are 2 T cell receptor beta chains from one specimen sequenced in a study of T cells after yellow fever vaccination. Using its own MiXCR run on the 5' RACE reads, TCRdb lists one record per CDR3 protein. The table records approximately 510,000 distinct CDR3 sequences, about a fifth of them present only once. The sequenced sample was PBMCs, obtained about 21 days after the first yellow fever vaccination. The origin of the receptors is a man aged 18 to 30 who received the YFV17D yellow fever vaccine.

This chain links TRBV21-1 with TRBJ2-7; the D call TRBD1 from the table was never checked on the DNA. TRBV21-1 has pseudogene status. CDR3 length equals 16 residues. This chain's CDR3 is CASNNRERGTCYEQYV. CDR3 sequence (DNA): TGTGCCAGCAACAATCGGGAGCGGGGGACTTGCTACGAGCAGTACGTC.

The CDR3 nucleotides are TGTGCCATCAGGGAAACAGGGCGCGGTGACACTGAAGCTTTCTTT. Its protein is CAIRETGRGDTEAFF. J is TRBJ1-1 and V is TRBV10-3, with D perhaps TRBD1 (6 bases). The length of the CDR3 is 15 residues. Germline V gives CDR1 ENHRY, CDR2 SYGVKD. V was shortened by 6 bases and J by 3 bases, with 17 bases between the two germline ends.